This entry lists 29 T cell receptor beta chains sequenced from one sample in a study of molecular identifiers for immune sequencing clone quantification. TCRdb used MiXCR to reprocess the PCR reads, holding one entry per CDR3 protein. Of about 300,000 distinct CDR3 sequences in the sample, 20% to 25% were seen once. The sample consisted of naive CD8+ T cells from blood, with Jurkat cell RNA spiked in. Specified subset: FACS-sorted CD8+CD4-CCR7+CD45RA+ naive T cells. The receptors come from a human donor in good health. Some libraries in this study had Jurkat cell RNA spiked in.

Of note for this clonotype: A much larger clone is a single base away; this may be a read error. The chain links TRBV5-4 to TRBJ2-5, with 9 nucleotides matching TRBD1. Germline V gene lookup returns CDR1 SGHNT and CDR2 YYREEE (reference sequence). The CDR3 loop spans 14 amino acids. CDR3: CAGSLGDREQTQYF. CDR3 bases: TGTGCCGGCAGCTTGGGGGACAGGGAACAGACCCAGTACTTC.

This clonotype has just a few counts. This rearrangement joins TRBV7-9 to TRBJ2-5; maybe TRBD1 (6 bases). The V gene's germline CDR1 is SEHNR and CDR2 FQNEAQ (reference sequence). The V gene lost 3 bases and the J gene lost 3 bases, with 20 bases spanning the gap. This CDR3 is 17 amino acids long. The CDR3 sequence: CASSLGPTGSLEETQYF. CDR3 nucleotide sequence: TGTGCCAGCAGCTTGGGTCCGACAGGTAGTCTGGAAGAGACCCAGTACTTC.

This clonotype showed up many times. This chain links TRBV7-2 with TRBJ2-3, with 12 positions matching TRBD2. V shed 3 bases and J 2 bases; nucleotides not matched to a gene: 3. CDR1 and CDR2 (germline): SGHTA, FQGNSA. The CDR3 is 16 residues long. Here the CDR3 reads CASSFLAGGPTDTQYF. CDR3 in DNA: TGTGCCAGCAGCTTTCTAGCGGGGGGGCCCACAGATACGCAGTATTTT.

This clonotype has at least ten counts. J is TRBJ1-1 and V is TRBV18; D is ambiguous. This CDR3 comprises 13 residues. V lost 1 base, J lost 5 bases, and 8 bases lay in between. Germline CDR1 and CDR2: KGHSH and LQKENI. The CDR3 coding sequence is TGTGCCAGCTCACCACAAACGGAAACTGAAGCTTTCTTT. It is translated as CASSPQTETEAFF.

The sample holds many counts of this clonotype. The chain couples TRBV7-9 to TRBJ2-5, with 8 bases aligning to TRBD1. J gave up 3 bases and V 5 bases, and 11 bases lay outside the gene matches. This CDR3 spans 16 amino acids. Looked up from germline, CDR1 is SEHNR and CDR2 is FQNEAQ (reference sequence). This CDR3 reads CASSIVQGATKETQYF. In nucleotides, the CDR3 is TGTGCCAGCAGCATAGTCCAGGGGGCGACCAAAGAGACCCAGTACTTC.

This clonotype was counted between two and nine times. The rearrangement uses TRBV3-1 and TRBJ2-3; 7 positions match TRBD2. Germline lookup yields CDR1 LGHDT and CDR2 YNNKEL (reference sequence). Trimming at V came to 4 bases and at J to 3 bases, leaving 7 bases not matched to a gene. This CDR3 region has 15 residues. CDR3 sequence (DNA): TGTGCCAGCAGCCCAGTGCTAGCGGAGACAGATACGCAGTATTTT. Its translation: CASSPVLAETDTQYF.

To note about this clonotype: One end of the junction is discordant with germline, which a read error may explain. The chain is built from TRBV7-6 and TRBJ1-1; tentatively, D is TRBD1 (5 bases). The CDR3 extends over 12 amino acids. Germline CDR1 reads SGHVS; CDR2 reads FNYEAQ. CDR3 in amino acids: CACSSSGTEAFF. The CDR3 DNA reads TGTGCCTGCAGCTCCAGCGGGACCGAAGCTTTCTTT.

This clonotype was seen many times. The chain employs TRBV6-5 and TRBJ2-1; 10 nucleotides align to TRBD1. Germline CDR1 and CDR2: MNHEY and SVGAGI. The CDR3 extends over 14 amino acids. V shed 7 bases and J 9 bases; nucleotides not matched to a gene: 9. The CDR3 loop reads CASKSGQGLTEQFF. Here the CDR3 DNA reads TGTGCCAGCAAATCGGGACAGGGGTTAACTGAGCAGTTCTTC.

This clonotype was seen more than once but under ten times. One end of the junction fails to match germline, which may point to a read error. The rearrangement links TRBV6-5 to TRBJ2-5; D perhaps matches TRBD1 (7 bases). The CDR3 covers 15 residues. Germline V gives CDR1 MNHEY, CDR2 SVGAGI. The CDR3 protein is CASKPGAGGFETRYF. Here the CDR3 DNA reads TGTGCCAGCAAGCCGGGGGCAGGGGGTTTCGAGACCCGGTACTTC.

With regard to this clonotype: Being one base from a much bigger clone, this may be a read error. This sequence joins TRBV27 and TRBJ1-6; 7 nucleotides align to TRBD1. V dropped 11 bases and J dropped 6; count of bases not matched to a gene: 10. Germline-derived CDR1 and CDR2 are MNHEY and SMNVEV (reference sequence). The CDR3 runs 14 residues. The CDR3 sequence: CAGTPGQLNSPLHF. The CDR3 nucleotides read TGTGCCGGCACTCCGGGACAGCTTAATTCACCCCTCCACTTT.

This clonotype was seen ten or more times. This chain uses TRBV5-1 with TRBJ2-3, with 11 positions matching TRBD2. The trim removed 0 bases at V and 2 bases at J, leaving 5 bases unmatched. The CDR3 is 17 residues long. Germline V gene lookup returns CDR1 SGHRS and CDR2 YFSETQ. DNA of the CDR3: TGCGCCAGCAGCTTGGCGCTAGCGGGAGGCTACACAGATACGCAGTATTTT. Amino acids: CASSLALAGGYTDTQYF.

This clonotype is classed as medium-sized. The gene calls are TRBV7-2 and TRBJ2-7, with 10 bases fitting TRBD2. Trimming at V came to 3 bases and at J to 4 bases, leaving 3 bases not matched to a gene. Per germline, CDR1 SGHTA and CDR2 FQGNSA. This CDR3 has 14 amino acids. This CDR3 reads CASSFTSGEYEQYF. Written as DNA, the CDR3 is TGTGCCAGCAGCTTTACTAGCGGGGAGTACGAGCAGTACTTC.

This clonotype has a count of ten or more. V and J are TRBV28 and TRBJ2-3, with a weak D call TRBD2 (6 bases). This CDR3 contains 15 residues. The germline CDR1 and CDR2 sequences are MDHEN and SYDVKM. V was cut by 5 bases and J by 6 bases, with 18 bases left in between. The CDR3 coding sequence is TGTGCCAGCAGTCCCCATAGCGGCGTAGAGGATACGCAGTATTTT. Its protein product is CASSPHSGVEDTQYF.

This clonotype was seen at least ten times. The V and J genes are TRBV29-1 and TRBJ2-2, with D possibly matching TRBD1 (5 bases). The CDR3 covers 13 residues. Germline V gene lookup returns CDR1 SQVTM and CDR2 ANQGSEA. V gave up 6 bases and J gave up 2 bases, with 10 bases separating them. CDR3 nucleotide sequence: TGCAGCGTGGACAAAAGAAACACCGGGGAGCTGTTTTTT. Its translation is CSVDKRNTGELFF.

Of note for this clonotype: A read error may explain this, as a much larger clone is one base away. The V call is TRBV5-1, the J call TRBJ1-1, with 9 bases matching TRBD1. Germline V gene sequence: CDR1 SGHRS, CDR2 YFSETQ. The CDR3 runs 16 residues. CDR3 amino acids: CASSLKDRGSNTEAYF. The DNA of the CDR3 is TGCGCCAGCAGCTTGAAGGACAGGGGTTCGAACACTGAAGCTTACTTT.

The table lists this clonotype with many counts. The chain is built from TRBV7-9 and TRBJ2-3; 11 bases match TRBD1. Trimming at V came to 5 bases and at J to 1 base, leaving 17 bases not matched to a gene. This CDR3 has 20 amino acids. CDR1 SEHNR and CDR2 FQNEAQ come from the germline V gene (reference sequence). The CDR3 nucleotides read TGTGCCAGCAGCCCGAGCGGGACAGGGGGACTATCCTACGGCACAGATACGCAGTATTTT. Its protein product is CASSPSGTGGLSYGTDTQYF.

This clonotype was seen ten or more times. The chain links TRBV7-9 to TRBJ1-4; D is unclear. The V end was cut by 4 bases, the J end by 6 bases, with 9 bases between. CDR3 size: 13 residues. Germline V gene sequence: CDR1 SEHNR, CDR2 FQNEAQ (reference sequence). The CDR3 loop is CASSSPGDEKLFF. The CDR3 region has the DNA TGTGCCAGCAGCTCGCCCGGGGATGAAAAACTGTTTTTT.

Comments on this clonotype: The CDR3 carries no conserved terminal phenylalanine or tryptophan, so it likely arises from a read error. The chain combines TRBV7-6 with TRBJ2-3, with TRBD2 matching 8 bases. The CDR3 contains 15 residues. Germline-derived CDR1 and CDR2 are SGHVS and FNYEAQ. V lost 5 bases and J lost 8; bases outside the gene matches: 12. This CDR3 is CASSPSGGLSGTQYL. CDR3 DNA: TGTGCCAGCAGCCCAAGCGGGGGACTTTCGGGTACGCAGTATCTT.

This clonotype was detected many times. The chain joins TRBV12-3 or TRBV12-4 to TRBJ2-7; the D gene could be TRBD1 or TRBD2 (5 bases each). The CDR3 is 13 residues long. The V end was cut by 6 bases, the J end by 7 bases, with 16 bases between. Here the CDR3 reads CASSLGRGLEQYF. The CDR3 DNA follows: TGTGCCAGCAGCCTCGGACGGGGCTTAGAGCAGTACTTC.

This clonotype was found many times. The chain uses TRBV5-6 and TRBJ2-5, with D hard to call. The CDR3 contains 13 residues. Germline CDR1 is SGHDT and CDR2 is YYEEEE. Trimming pared 4 bases from V and 0 bases from J, leaving 7 bases between. The DNA of the CDR3 is TGTGCCAGCAGCCCCCAAAACCAAGAGACCCAGTACTTC. Its protein is CASSPQNQETQYF.

This clonotype was picked up many times. The V and J genes are TRBV25-1 and TRBJ2-7; no firm D call. The V gene's germline CDR1 is MGHDK and CDR2 SYGVNS. The CDR3 runs to 14 residues. V was shortened by 4 bases and J by 3 bases, with 13 bases between the two germline ends. CDR3 protein: CASSGVRAYYEQYF. The CDR3 DNA is TGTGCCAGCAGTGGTGTTAGGGCTTACTACGAGCAGTACTTC.

Comment on this clonotype: Given a much more abundant clone one base away, this may be a read error. Because the CDR3 is missing its conserved closing phenylalanine or tryptophan, this is likely a read error. CDR3 nucleotides: TGTGCCAGCTCACCCCTCGTTTCCAGCTACCAAGAGACCCAGTACTCC. Protein sequence: CASSPLVSSYQETQYS. This sequence joins TRBV18 and TRBJ2-5; D is uncertain. Germline loops: CDR1 KGHSH, CDR2 LQKENI. CDR3 size: 16 residues. With 3 bases removed from V and 0 bases from J, the gap between germline ends came to 14 bases.

This clonotype occurred many times. V gene TRBV20-1 combines with J gene TRBJ2-7; D not resolved. This CDR3 has 13 amino acids. Deletions cut 1 base from V and 1 base from J, with 8 bases between. Germline values: CDR1 DFQATT, CDR2 SNEGSKA (reference sequence). CDR3 nucleotide sequence: TGCAGTGCTAGAGTGACGGAATCCTACGAGCAGTACTTC. Residues: CSARVTESYEQYF.

This clonotype was seen at least ten times. This chain connects TRBV7-6 to TRBJ2-5; a possible D gene is TRBD1 (6 bases). The germline V and J ends were trimmed by 5 bases and 0 bases, with 22 bases remaining between them. Germline-derived CDR1 and CDR2 are SGHVS and FNYEAQ. The CDR3 consists of 18 residues. Here the CDR3 reads CASSPSGGDILYQETQYF. CDR3 DNA: TGTGCCAGCAGCCCAAGCGGTGGGGACATACTGTACCAAGAGACCCAGTACTTC.

Many counts were recorded for this clonotype. The chain carries TRBV4-3 and TRBJ2-7; 12 bases are a match to TRBD2. The ends lost 2 bases at V and 4 bases at J; junction bases unmatched: 6. This CDR3 has 16 amino acids. The germline gives CDR1 LGHNA, CDR2 YSLEER. The CDR3 region is CASSQSLAGGQYEQYF. Here the CDR3 DNA reads TGCGCCAGCAGCCAATCTCTAGCGGGAGGGCAATACGAGCAGTACTTC.

As concerns this clonotype: A much bigger clone sits one base away, suggesting this may be a read error. This rearrangement joins TRBV12-3 or TRBV12-4 to TRBJ1-1, with 7 bases aligning to TRBD1. Trimming cost V 4 bases and J 6 bases; bases outside gene matches: 8. CDR3 length equals 14 residues. DNA of the CDR3: TGTGCCAGCAGTTCGGACAGGAGGGCCGCTGAAGCTTTCTTT. This encodes CASSSDRRAAEAFF.

This clonotype was detected many times. The rearrangement joins TRBV6-1 to TRBJ2-1; TRBD2 matches 10 bases. The junction had 8 bases not matched to a gene; V was cut back by 2 bases and J by 10 bases. CDR3 length equals 15 residues. Germline assignment: CDR1 MNHNS and CDR2 SASEGT. The CDR3: CASSESSGGAWEQFF. CDR3 DNA: TGTGCCAGCAGTGAATCCAGCGGGGGGGCCTGGGAGCAGTTCTTC.

This clonotype came up many times. This sequence joins TRBV6-6 and TRBJ2-3; D tentatively fits TRBD1 or TRBD2 (5 bases each). Germline V gene sequence: CDR1 MNHNY, CDR2 SVGAGI (reference sequence). Trimming shortened V by 2 bases and J by 2 bases, and 11 bases separated the two germline ends. The CDR3 consists of 15 residues. CDR3 sequence reads: CASSYERGDTDTQYF. CDR3 sequence (DNA): TGTGCCAGCAGTTACGAGAGGGGCGACACAGATACGCAGTATTTT.

Comment on this clonotype: A much larger clone differs from this one at a single base, so this may be a read error. Written as DNA, the CDR3 is TGTGCCAGTACCCTAAATGACAGGTCTGATGAGCAGTTCTTC. Its protein product is CASTLNDRSDEQFF. V usage is TRBV19 and J usage is TRBJ2-1, with D tentatively TRBD1 (6 bases). The V and J ends lost 7 bases and 8 bases respectively, with 18 bases between them. Germline V gene sequence: CDR1 LNHDA, CDR2 SQIVND (reference sequence). CDR3 length: 14 amino acids.